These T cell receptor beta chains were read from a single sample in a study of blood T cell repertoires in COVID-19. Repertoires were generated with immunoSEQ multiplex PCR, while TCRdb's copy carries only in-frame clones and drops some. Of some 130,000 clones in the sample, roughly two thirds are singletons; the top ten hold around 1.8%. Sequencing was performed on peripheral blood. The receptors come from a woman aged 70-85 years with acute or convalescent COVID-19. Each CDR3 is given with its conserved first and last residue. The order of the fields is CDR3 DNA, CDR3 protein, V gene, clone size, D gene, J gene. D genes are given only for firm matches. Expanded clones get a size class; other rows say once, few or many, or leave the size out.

DNA: TGTGCCAGCTCAAGACAGGACACTGAAGCTTTCTTT
CDR3: CASSRQDTEAFF
V: TRBV18
size: .
D: .
J: TRBJ1-1

DNA: TGTGCCAGCAGCTTAACAGGGGGCCTCGCTGAAAAACTGTTTTTT
CDR3: CASSLTGGLAEKLFF
V: TRBV7-9
size: .
D: TRBD1
J: TRBJ1-4

DNA: TGTGCCACTCGGACAGGGGATAACTATGGCTACACCTTC
CDR3: CATRTGDNYGYTF
V: TRBV12-3/TRBV12-4
size: .
D: TRBD1
J: TRBJ1-2

DNA: TGTGCCAGCAGTTACGGGCTCTCTGGAAACACCATATATTTT
CDR3: CASSYGLSGNTIYF
V: TRBV6-5
size: .
D: .
J: TRBJ1-3

DNA: TGTGCCAGCAGTGAGGACAGGGTGGGCTACACCTTC
CDR3: CASSEDRVGYTF
V: TRBV7-8
size: .
D: TRBD1
J: TRBJ1-2

DNA: TGTGCCAGCAGCCAAGATCTTGGTAGCTTTGGGACCCAGTACTTC
CDR3: CASSQDLGSFGTQYF
V: TRBV14
size: .
D: .
J: TRBJ2-5

DNA: TGCGCCAGCAGCTCCCGGGTGGAAGGCTACACCTTC
CDR3: CASSSRVEGYTF
V: TRBV5-1
size: few
D: .
J: TRBJ1-2

DNA: TGTGCCAGCAGCTCAGAAGCCGGGACAGGGAGGTACGAGCAGTACTTC
CDR3: CASSSEAGTGRYEQYF
V: TRBV5-6
size: .
D: TRBD1
J: TRBJ2-7

DNA: TGTGCCAGCAGCCGTTGGACAGGGGGCTGGGCAGATACGCAGTATTTT
CDR3: CASSRWTGGWADTQYF
V: TRBV14
size: .
D: TRBD1
J: TRBJ2-3

DNA: TGTGCCAGCAGCCAAGATTGGGGACAGGGGAACACTGAAGCTTTCTTT
CDR3: CASSQDWGQGNTEAFF
V: TRBV3-1/TRBV3-2
size: .
D: TRBD1
J: TRBJ1-1

DNA: TGTGCCACCAGCAGAGATGGGCAGAACTATGGCTACACCTTC
CDR3: CATSRDGQNYGYTF
V: TRBV15
size: .
D: .
J: TRBJ1-2

DNA: TGTGCCAGCAGCGTAGATCAGGGGGCGCGTGGCTACACCTTC
CDR3: CASSVDQGARGYTF
V: TRBV9
size: few
D: TRBD1
J: TRBJ1-2

DNA: TGTGCCAGCAGCTTCAGGGCGGTCGGTACCACAGATACGCAGTATTTT
CDR3: CASSFRAVGTTDTQYF
V: TRBV7-8
size: .
D: .
J: TRBJ2-3

DNA: TGTGCCAGCAGTTTTAGGAGGGACAGGGTTGGACTAACAGATACGCAGTATTTT
CDR3: CASSFRRDRVGLTDTQYF
V: TRBV27
size: .
D: TRBD1
J: TRBJ2-3

DNA: TGTGCCAGCGGATGGTGGGGCAGAACTAACTATGGCTACACCTTC
CDR3: CASGWWGRTNYGYTF
V: TRBV28
size: .
D: .
J: TRBJ1-2

DNA: TGTGCCAGCAGCAAAGGGAGAGGACAGGGGTGTGGCTACACCTTC
CDR3: CASSKGRGQGCGYTF
V: TRBV21-1
size: .
D: .
J: TRBJ1-2

DNA: TGTGCCAGCAGCTTAGGCCCCAGAAATTCACCCCTCCACTTT
CDR3: CASSLGPRNSPLHF
V: TRBV11-2
size: few
D: .
J: TRBJ1-6

DNA: TGTGCCAGCAGCCCGACAGGGGTTTTGGCTGAAGCTTTCTTT
CDR3: CASSPTGVLAEAFF
V: TRBV4-2
size: .
D: TRBD1
J: TRBJ1-1

DNA: TGTGCCATCAGTGACTCGACTAGCGGGAGGAAATCGGAGCAGTTCTTC
CDR3: CAISDSTSGRKSEQFF
V: TRBV10-3
size: .
D: TRBD2
J: TRBJ2-1

DNA: TGTGCCAGCAGCGTAGGCCTAGTGACTACAGGGGGCGATGAAAAACTGTTTTTT
CDR3: CASSVGLVTTGGDEKLFF
V: TRBV9
size: .
D: TRBD1
J: TRBJ1-4

DNA: TGTGCCAGCAGAACCATTGGGACAGGGGCGCACGAGCAGTACTTC
CDR3: CASRTIGTGAHEQYF
V: TRBV27
size: .
D: TRBD1
J: TRBJ2-7

DNA: TGTGCCAGCAGCGTAGGAGGACAGGGAAGCTATGGCTACACCTTC
CDR3: CASSVGGQGSYGYTF
V: TRBV9
size: .
D: TRBD1
J: TRBJ1-2

DNA: TGTGCCCTACTACTCGCCGGGACAGGGGGTGGCTACACCTTC
CDR3: CALLLAGTGGGYTF
V: TRBV6-5
size: .
D: TRBD1
J: TRBJ1-2

DNA: TGTGCCAGCAGCTCCGACAGAGGTTGGGCAGAGACCCAGTACTTC
CDR3: CASSSDRGWAETQYF
V: TRBV7-2
size: .
D: .
J: TRBJ2-5

DNA: TGCAGCGTCAAGGACAGGTACAATGAGCAGTTCTTC
CDR3: CSVKDRYNEQFF
V: TRBV29-1
size: .
D: TRBD1
J: TRBJ2-1

DNA: TGTGCCAGCAGCCGCCGAGACAGGGGCTACGAGCAGTACTTC
CDR3: CASSRRDRGYEQYF
V: TRBV13
size: .
D: TRBD1
J: TRBJ2-7

DNA: TGCGCCAGCAGCCAAGATCAGGGGGCTGAAGCTTTCTTT
CDR3: CASSQDQGAEAFF
V: TRBV4-1
size: .
D: TRBD1
J: TRBJ1-1

DNA: TGTGCCAGTAGTCTACTAGCGGGGGGGGGCACAGATACGCAGTATTTT
CDR3: CASSLLAGGGTDTQYF
V: TRBV19
size: .
D: TRBD2
J: TRBJ2-3

DNA: TGCGCCAGCAGCTTGCCCAGCGGGGGGAAAGAGACCCAGTACTTC
CDR3: CASSLPSGGKETQYF
V: TRBV5-1
size: once
D: TRBD2
J: TRBJ2-5

DNA: TGCAGCGCAACCGGGGAGGGAAACTATCTGTTTTTT
CDR3: CSATGEGNYLFF
V: TRBV29-1
size: .
D: .
J: TRBJ1-4

DNA: TGCGCCAGCAGCTTGGGGACACCCAGCACAGATACGCAGTATTTT
CDR3: CASSLGTPSTDTQYF
V: TRBV5-1
size: .
D: .
J: TRBJ2-3

DNA: TGTGCCAGCAGCTTTACTAGGTTCGAAAACAATGAGCAGTTCTTC
CDR3: CASSFTRFENNEQFF
V: TRBV3-1/TRBV3-2
size: .
D: .
J: TRBJ2-1

DNA: TGCGCCAGCAGCGTTGGGACTAGCTCATCCGAGCAGTACTTC
CDR3: CASSVGTSSSEQYF
V: TRBV5-1
size: .
D: TRBD2
J: TRBJ2-7

DNA: TGTGCCAGTAGTCCCGGACAGGGAGCCACAGATACGCAGTATTTT
CDR3: CASSPGQGATDTQYF
V: TRBV19
size: .
D: TRBD1
J: TRBJ2-3

DNA: TGTGCCAGCATTCCGACTAGGACTAACACCGGGGAGCTGTTTTTT
CDR3: CASIPTRTNTGELFF
V: TRBV6-5
size: .
D: .
J: TRBJ2-2

DNA: TGTGCCAGAACTCTAGTAGATAAGCGGGCGAACACCGGGGAGCTGTTTTTT
CDR3: CARTLVDKRANTGELFF
V: TRBV19
size: .
D: .
J: TRBJ2-2

DNA: TGTGCCAGCAGCGGACAAAACACCGGGGAGCTGTTTTTT
CDR3: CASSGQNTGELFF
V: TRBV12-3/TRBV12-4
size: many
D: .
J: TRBJ2-2

DNA: TGTGCCCTGGGGGTAGCGGGAGGCCCCGACGAGCAGTACTTC
CDR3: CALGVAGGPDEQYF
V: TRBV5-4
size: .
D: TRBD2
J: TRBJ2-7

DNA: TGTGCCAGCAGCTCGTTAGCGGGTCCCGGGGAGCTGTTTTTT
CDR3: CASSSLAGPGELFF
V: TRBV7-3
size: few
D: TRBD2
J: TRBJ2-2

DNA: TGTGCCAGCAGCTTAGGTCAGGGCCTGACTTTC
CDR3: CASSLGQGLTF
V: TRBV7-9
size: once
D: .
J: TRBJ2-6

DNA: TGTGCCAGCAGCGTAGGCAGGGGGCGAGAGACCCAGTACTTC
CDR3: CASSVGRGRETQYF
V: TRBV9
size: many
D: TRBD1
J: TRBJ2-5

DNA: TGTGCCAGCTCACAAATCAGGGGGACTGCTGGAAACACCATATATTTT
CDR3: CASSQIRGTAGNTIYF
V: TRBV18
size: .
D: TRBD1
J: TRBJ1-3

DNA: TGTGCCAGCAGTTGGACAGAAACTAACTATGGCTACACCTTC
CDR3: CASSWTETNYGYTF
V: TRBV2
size: few
D: .
J: TRBJ1-2

DNA: TGTGCCAGCAGTGGAAGCCGGGACAGAATTAACTATGGCTACACCTTC
CDR3: CASSGSRDRINYGYTF
V: TRBV6-1
size: .
D: TRBD1
J: TRBJ1-2

DNA: TGTGCCAGCAGTTTAGCCTCGGGACAGGGCAGGAACTATGGCTACACCTTC
CDR3: CASSLASGQGRNYGYTF
V: TRBV27
size: few
D: TRBD1
J: TRBJ1-2

DNA: TGTGCCAGCAGTCGGAGCGGGGGGGCTTTAGAGACCCAGTACTTC
CDR3: CASSRSGGALETQYF
V: TRBV5-4
size: .
D: TRBD2
J: TRBJ2-5

DNA: TGTGCCAGCTGGGACAGGCTTTATTATAATTCACCCCTCCACTTT
CDR3: CASWDRLYYNSPLHF
V: TRBV6-5
size: .
D: TRBD1
J: TRBJ1-6

DNA: TGTGCCAGCAGCGATCGGGGGGGTGGAACAGATACGCAGTATTTT
CDR3: CASSDRGGGTDTQYF
V: TRBV9
size: .
D: TRBD2
J: TRBJ2-3

DNA: TGCGCCAGCAGCCAAGACCCAGACAGCAACCAAGAGACCCAGTACTTC
CDR3: CASSQDPDSNQETQYF
V: TRBV4-1
size: .
D: .
J: TRBJ2-5

DNA: TGTGCCAGTAGTATCGCGGGGGGGCAATCAGATACGCAGTATTTT
CDR3: CASSIAGGQSDTQYF
V: TRBV19
size: .
D: TRBD2
J: TRBJ2-3

DNA: TGTGCCAGCAGCTTAGGGTATTCGGGGAGCTCCGGGGAGCTGTTTTTT
CDR3: CASSLGYSGSSGELFF
V: TRBV7-8
size: .
D: .
J: TRBJ2-2

DNA: TGTGCCAGCAGTCGAAGGGGATCTGGGGCCAACGTCCTGACTTTC
CDR3: CASSRRGSGANVLTF
V: TRBV28
size: .
D: .
J: TRBJ2-6

DNA: TGTGCCAGCAGTTTAGCGGGAGTGTCCGCCGGGGCCAACGTCCTGACTTTC
CDR3: CASSLAGVSAGANVLTF
V: TRBV27
size: .
D: TRBD2
J: TRBJ2-6

DNA: TGTGCCAGCAGCCTTAGTTTCGGGGAGCTGTTTTTT
CDR3: CASSLSFGELFF
V: TRBV12-3/TRBV12-4
size: few
D: .
J: TRBJ2-2

DNA: TGTGCCAGCAGTGGGACACCCTCCTACGAGCAGTACTTC
CDR3: CASSGTPSYEQYF
V: TRBV2
size: few
D: .
J: TRBJ2-7

DNA: TGTGCCAGCAGTTTCTCCGGGAGGGATAATTCACCCCTCCACTTT
CDR3: CASSFSGRDNSPLHF
V: TRBV27
size: .
D: .
J: TRBJ1-6

DNA: TGTGCCAGCAGCTCTCGAGCCCTAGAGAGCTCTGGGGCCAACGTCCTGACTTTC
CDR3: CASSSRALESSGANVLTF
V: TRBV5-5
size: .
D: .
J: TRBJ2-6